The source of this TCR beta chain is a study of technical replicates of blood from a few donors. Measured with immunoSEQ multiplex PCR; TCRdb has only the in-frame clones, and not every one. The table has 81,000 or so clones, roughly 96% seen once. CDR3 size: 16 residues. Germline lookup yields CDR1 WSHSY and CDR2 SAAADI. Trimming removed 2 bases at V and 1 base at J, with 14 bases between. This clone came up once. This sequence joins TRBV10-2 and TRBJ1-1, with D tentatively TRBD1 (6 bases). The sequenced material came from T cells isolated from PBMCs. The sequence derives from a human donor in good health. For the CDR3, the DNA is TGCGCCAGCAGTGAGCGGGGGGCGTGGGCGAACACTGAAGCTTTCTTT. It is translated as CASSERGAWANTEAFF.